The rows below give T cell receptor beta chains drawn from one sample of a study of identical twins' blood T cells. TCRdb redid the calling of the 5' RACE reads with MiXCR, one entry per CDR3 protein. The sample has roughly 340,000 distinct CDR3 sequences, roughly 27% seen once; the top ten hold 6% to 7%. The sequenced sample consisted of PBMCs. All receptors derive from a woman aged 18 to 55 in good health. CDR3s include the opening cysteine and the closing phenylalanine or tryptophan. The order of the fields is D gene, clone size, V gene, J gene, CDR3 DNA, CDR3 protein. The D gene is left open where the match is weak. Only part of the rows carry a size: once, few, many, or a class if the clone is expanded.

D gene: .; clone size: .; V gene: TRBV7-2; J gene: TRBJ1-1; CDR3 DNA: TGTGCCAGCAGAGCCGGTGGCAGGATGAACACTGAAGCTTTCTTT; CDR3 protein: CASRAGGRMNTEAFF
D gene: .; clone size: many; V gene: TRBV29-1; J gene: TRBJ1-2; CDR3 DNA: TGCAGCGCCCGAGACAGACTAAACTATGGCTACACCTTC; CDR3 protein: CSARDRLNYGYTF
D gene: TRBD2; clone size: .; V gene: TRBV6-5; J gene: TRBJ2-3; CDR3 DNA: TGTGCCAGCAGTTACTCGATTGCTAGCGGGGAGCATGGTGTCCCTTACATTAGCACAGATACGCAGTATTTT; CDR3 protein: CASSYSIASGEHGVPYISTDTQYF
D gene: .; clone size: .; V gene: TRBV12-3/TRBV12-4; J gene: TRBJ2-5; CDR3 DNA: TGTGCCAGCAGTTTAACCGGTGAAGAGACCCAGTACTTC; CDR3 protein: CASSLTGEETQYF
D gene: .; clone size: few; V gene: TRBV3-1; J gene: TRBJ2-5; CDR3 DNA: TGTGCCAGCAGCCAACGGGGCAGGGAGACCCAGTACTTC; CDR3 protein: CASSQRGRETQYF
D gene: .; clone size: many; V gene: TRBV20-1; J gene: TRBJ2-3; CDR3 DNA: TGCAGTGCCAACTATCCTGCAGATACGCAGTATTTT; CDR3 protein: CSANYPADTQYF
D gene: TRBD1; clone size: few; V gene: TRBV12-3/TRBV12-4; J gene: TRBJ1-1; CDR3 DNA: TGTGCCAGCAGCCTGGGACAGAAAGCTTTCTTT; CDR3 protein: CASSLGQKAFF
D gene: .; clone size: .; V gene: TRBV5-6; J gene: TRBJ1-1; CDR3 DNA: TGTGCCAGCAGATTACGTAGGGGGTTTTTCGATGAAGCTTTCTTT; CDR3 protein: CASRLRRGFFDEAFF
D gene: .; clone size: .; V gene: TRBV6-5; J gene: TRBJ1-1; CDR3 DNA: TGTGCCAGCAGACTGGGGGATAGGGCTGAAGCTTTCTTT; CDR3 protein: CASRLGDRAEAFF
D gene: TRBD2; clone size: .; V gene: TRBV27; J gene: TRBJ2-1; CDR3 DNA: TGTGCCAGCAGTTTTTCCGGGACTAGCTTCTTCAATGAGCAGTTCTTC; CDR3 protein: CASSFSGTSFFNEQFF
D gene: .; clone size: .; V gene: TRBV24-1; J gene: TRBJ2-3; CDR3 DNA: TGTGCCACCAGTGATTTGGGAAATACGCAGTATTTT; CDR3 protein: CATSDLGNTQYF
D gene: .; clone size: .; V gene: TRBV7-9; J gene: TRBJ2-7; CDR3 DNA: TGTGCCAGCAGCTTAACATACGAGCAGCACTTC; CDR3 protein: CASSLTYEQHF
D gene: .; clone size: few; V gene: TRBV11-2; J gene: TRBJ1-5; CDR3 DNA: TGTGCCAGCAGCCTACCTAACTCGCCCCAGCATTTT; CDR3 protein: CASSLPNSPQHF
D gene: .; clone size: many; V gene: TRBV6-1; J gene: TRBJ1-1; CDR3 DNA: TGTGCCAGCAGGGTCGGACAGATAGAAGCTTTCTTT; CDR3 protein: CASRVGQIEAFF
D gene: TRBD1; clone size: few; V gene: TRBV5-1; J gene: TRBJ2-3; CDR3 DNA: TGCGCCAGCAGCTTGGCGGACAGGGTGACAGATACGCAGTATTTT; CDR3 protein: CASSLADRVTDTQYF
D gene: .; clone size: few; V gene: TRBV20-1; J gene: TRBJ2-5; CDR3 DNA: TGCAGTGCTCCTAACGTAGTGGGCGCCCAAGAGACCCAGTACTTC; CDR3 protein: CSAPNVVGAQETQYF
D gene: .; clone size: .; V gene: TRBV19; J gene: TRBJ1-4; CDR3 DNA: TGTGCCAGTAGTATGAGTCTGCATGAAAAACTGTTTTTT; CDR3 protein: CASSMSLHEKLFF
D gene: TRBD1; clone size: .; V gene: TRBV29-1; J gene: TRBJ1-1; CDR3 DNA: TGCAGCGTTGTGGGGACAGGGGGCACTGAAGCTTTCTTT; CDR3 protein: CSVVGTGGTEAFF
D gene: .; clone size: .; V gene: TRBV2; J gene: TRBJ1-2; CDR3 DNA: TGTGCCAGCAACAGGACTAACTATGGCTACACCTTC; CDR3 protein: CASNRTNYGYTF
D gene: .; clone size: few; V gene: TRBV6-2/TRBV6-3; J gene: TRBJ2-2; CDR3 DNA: TGTGCCAGCAGTTATCAAGGGAAGAACACCGGGGAGCTGTTTTTT; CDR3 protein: CASSYQGKNTGELFF
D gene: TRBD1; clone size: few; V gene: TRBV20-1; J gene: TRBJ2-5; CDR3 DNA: TGCAGTGCTAGCACAGGGGTACAAGAGACCCAGTACTTC; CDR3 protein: CSASTGVQETQYF
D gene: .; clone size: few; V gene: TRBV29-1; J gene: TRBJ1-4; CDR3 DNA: TGCAGCGTTTTGAATGAAAAACTGTTTTTT; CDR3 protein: CSVLNEKLFF
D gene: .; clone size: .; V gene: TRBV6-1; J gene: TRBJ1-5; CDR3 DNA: TGTGCCAGCAGGGAGGGTCTGCCCCAGCATTTT; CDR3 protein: CASREGLPQHF
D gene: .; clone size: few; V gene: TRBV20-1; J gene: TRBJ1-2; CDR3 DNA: TGCAGTGCTCCACAACAGGGTAGCGCGCGCGGCTACACCTTC; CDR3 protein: CSAPQQGSARGYTF
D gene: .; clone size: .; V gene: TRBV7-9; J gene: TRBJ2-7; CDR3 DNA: TGTGCCAGCAGCTTAGGGTTCCGAGACCCCTACGAGCAGCACTTC; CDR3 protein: CASSLGFRDPYEQHF
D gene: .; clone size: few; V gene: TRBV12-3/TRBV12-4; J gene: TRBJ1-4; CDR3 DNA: TGTGCCAGCAGCCCCAGGGATAAACTGTTTTTT; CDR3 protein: CASSPRDKLFF
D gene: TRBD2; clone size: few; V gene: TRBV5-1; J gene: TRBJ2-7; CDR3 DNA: TGCGCCAGCAGCGAACTAGCGGGGCTCTTATACGAGCAGTACTTC; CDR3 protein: CASSELAGLLYEQYF
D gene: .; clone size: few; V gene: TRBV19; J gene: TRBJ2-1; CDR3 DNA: TGTGCCAGTAGTATGTTCGGTGAGCAGTTCTTC; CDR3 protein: CASSMFGEQFF
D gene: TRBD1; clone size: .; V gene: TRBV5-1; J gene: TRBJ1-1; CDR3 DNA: TGCGCCAGCAGCTTGGACCCCAGGGGGCGCACGGAGAGGACTGAAGCTTTCTTT; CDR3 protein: CASSLDPRGRTERTEAFF
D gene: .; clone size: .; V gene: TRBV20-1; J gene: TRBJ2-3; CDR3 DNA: TGCAGTGTTTCACATGGTCTGGATACGCAGTATTTT; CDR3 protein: CSVSHGLDTQYF
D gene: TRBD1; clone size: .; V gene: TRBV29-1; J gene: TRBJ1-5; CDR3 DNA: TGCAGCGTTGGTGGGACAGATAAGCAGCCCCAGCATTTT; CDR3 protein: CSVGGTDKQPQHF
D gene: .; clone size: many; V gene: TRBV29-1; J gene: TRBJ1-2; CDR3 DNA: TGCAGCGTTGAAGGTCGGCGGGGGACAAACACCTTC; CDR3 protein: CSVEGRRGTNTF
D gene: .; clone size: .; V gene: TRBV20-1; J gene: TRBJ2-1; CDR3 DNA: TGCAGTGCTAGAGCCATCTCCTACAATGAGCAGTTCTTC; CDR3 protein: CSARAISYNEQFF
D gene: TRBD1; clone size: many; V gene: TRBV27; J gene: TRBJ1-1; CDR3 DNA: TGTGCCAGCAGCTCCAGACAGGGGTTGAACACTGAAGCTTTCTTT; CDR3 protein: CASSSRQGLNTEAFF
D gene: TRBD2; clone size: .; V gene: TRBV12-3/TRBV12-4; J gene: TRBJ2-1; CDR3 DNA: TGTGCCAGCAGGACTAGCGGGGTTTACAATGAGCAGTTCTTC; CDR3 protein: CASRTSGVYNEQFF
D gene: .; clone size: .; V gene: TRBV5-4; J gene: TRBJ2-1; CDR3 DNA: TGTGCCAGCGGCTTCAAGACGGCCAGCTCCTACAATGAGCAGTTCTTC; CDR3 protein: CASGFKTASSYNEQFF
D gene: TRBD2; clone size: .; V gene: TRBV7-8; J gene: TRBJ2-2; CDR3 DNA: TGTGCCGGCAGCCCCAAAGTGGGACTAGTGAGCGGGGAGCTGTTTTTT; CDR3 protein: CAGSPKVGLVSGELFF
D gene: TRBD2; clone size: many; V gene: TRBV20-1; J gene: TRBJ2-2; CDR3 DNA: TGCAGTGTTCAGGGTGCGGGGGGGCTTGACGGGGAGCTGTTTTTT; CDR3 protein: CSVQGAGGLDGELFF
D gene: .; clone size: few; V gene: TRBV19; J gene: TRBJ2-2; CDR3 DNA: TGTGCCAGCGACAGGAGGAACACCGGGGAGCTGTTTTTT; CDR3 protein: CASDRRNTGELFF
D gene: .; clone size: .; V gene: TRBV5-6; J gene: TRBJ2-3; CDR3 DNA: TGTGCCAACAGCTTGGCCAGGGCCCCATCGGATACGCAGTATTTT; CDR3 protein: CANSLARAPSDTQYF
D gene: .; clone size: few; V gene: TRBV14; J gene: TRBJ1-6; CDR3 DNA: TGTGCCAGCAGCCAAGAGAGAGATTCACCCCTCCACTTT; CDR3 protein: CASSQERDSPLHF
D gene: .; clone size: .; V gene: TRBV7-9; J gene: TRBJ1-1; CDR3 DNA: TGTGCCAGCAGCTTGGGGTTCAGGTCCACTGAAGCTTTCTTT; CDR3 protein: CASSLGFRSTEAFF
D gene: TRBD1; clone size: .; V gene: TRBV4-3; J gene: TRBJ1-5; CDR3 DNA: TGCGCCAGCAGCCAAGGCATTACAGGGGACGGCAATCAGCCCCAGCATTTT; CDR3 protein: CASSQGITGDGNQPQHF
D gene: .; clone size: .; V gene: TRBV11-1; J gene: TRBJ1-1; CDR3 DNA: TGTGCCAGCAGCTTAACGGTTGAAGCTTTCTTT; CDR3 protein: CASSLTVEAFF
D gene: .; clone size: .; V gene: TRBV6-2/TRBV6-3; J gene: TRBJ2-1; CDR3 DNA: TGTGCCAGCAGTTACTCGAAGCATGAGCAGTTCTTC; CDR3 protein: CASSYSKHEQFF
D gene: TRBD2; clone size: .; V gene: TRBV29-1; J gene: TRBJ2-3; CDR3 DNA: TGCAGCACTGGGACTAGCGGGAGGGCGGATACGCAGTATTTT; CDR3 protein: CSTGTSGRADTQYF
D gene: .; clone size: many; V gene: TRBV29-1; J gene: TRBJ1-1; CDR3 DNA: TGCAGCGTTCTGGCCGGGACGGCGAACACTGAAGCTTTCTTT; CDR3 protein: CSVLAGTANTEAFF
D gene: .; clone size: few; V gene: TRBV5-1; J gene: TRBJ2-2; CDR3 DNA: TGCGCCAGCAGCCCGAGCATAACGGGACACTCGAACACCGGGGAGCTGTTTTTT; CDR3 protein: CASSPSITGHSNTGELFF
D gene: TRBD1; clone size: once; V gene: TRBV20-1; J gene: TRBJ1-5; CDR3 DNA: TGCAGTGCTATGGACAGGGGGCGTGTGGGAAGGGGTGACCAGCCCCAGCATTTT; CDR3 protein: CSAMDRGRVGRGDQPQHF
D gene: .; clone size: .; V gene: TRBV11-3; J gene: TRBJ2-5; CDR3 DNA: TGTGCCAGCAGCTCCGGACTAAATGAGGGAGAGACCCAGTACTTC; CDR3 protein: CASSSGLNEGETQYF
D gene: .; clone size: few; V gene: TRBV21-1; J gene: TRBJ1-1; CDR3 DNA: TGTGCCAGCAGCACAACACCAGGGTGTAACACTGAAGCTTTCTTT; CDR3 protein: CASSTTPGCNTEAFF